Following are 4 T cell receptor beta chains from one sample sequenced in a study of blood T cell repertoires in COVID-19. TCRdb's copy holds only in-frame clones and misses some; the assay was immunoSEQ multiplex PCR. The sample shows approximately 94,000 clones, just over 90% of them seen only once. The sample was peripheral blood. These receptors came from a man in his fifties with active COVID-19.

Remarks on this clone: Other nucleotide sequences in the sample specify the same CDR3. This chain links TRBV30 with TRBJ1-1; the match to TRBD1 covers 8 bases. Germline lookup yields CDR1 GTSNPN and CDR2 SVGIG (reference sequence). The CDR3 sequence is 14 residues long. Losses at the gene ends were 0 bases for V and 1 base for J; bases not matched to a gene: 1. This chain's CDR3 is CAWSVGTGNTEAFF. The CDR3, as DNA: TGTGCCTGGAGTGTCGGGACAGGGAACACTGAAGCTTTCTTT.

The rearrangement joins TRBV7-9 to TRBJ1-1; D not resolved. Germline lookup yields CDR1 SEHNR and CDR2 FQNEAQ (reference sequence). The CDR3 runs 15 residues. Trimming removed 1 base at V and 1 base at J, with 10 bases between. The CDR3 here is CASSLVPSTNTEAFF. CDR3 nucleotide sequence: TGTGCCAGCAGCTTAGTCCCCAGTACGAACACTGAAGCTTTCTTT.

The chain couples TRBV19 to TRBJ1-4; tentative D call: TRBD1 (6 bases). Trimming took 4 bases from V and 8 from J, leaving 11 bases between them. This CDR3 region has 13 residues. CDR1 is LNHDA, CDR2 SQIVND, per germline (reference sequence). The CDR3 nucleotides are TGTGCCAGTAGTACAGGGGATAGGGAAAAACTGTTTTTT. This gives the protein CASSTGDREKLFF.

The chain employs TRBV9 and TRBJ2-3; weak D call: TRBD2 (6 bases). CDR1 and CDR2 (germline): SGDLS, YYNGEE. Trimming left V 2 bases short and J 4 bases short, with 14 bases between. The CDR3 sequence is 15 residues long. In DNA, the CDR3 is TGTGCCAGCAGCGTCCGACCCGGGGGATCAGATACGCAGTATTTT. This encodes CASSVRPGGSDTQYF.